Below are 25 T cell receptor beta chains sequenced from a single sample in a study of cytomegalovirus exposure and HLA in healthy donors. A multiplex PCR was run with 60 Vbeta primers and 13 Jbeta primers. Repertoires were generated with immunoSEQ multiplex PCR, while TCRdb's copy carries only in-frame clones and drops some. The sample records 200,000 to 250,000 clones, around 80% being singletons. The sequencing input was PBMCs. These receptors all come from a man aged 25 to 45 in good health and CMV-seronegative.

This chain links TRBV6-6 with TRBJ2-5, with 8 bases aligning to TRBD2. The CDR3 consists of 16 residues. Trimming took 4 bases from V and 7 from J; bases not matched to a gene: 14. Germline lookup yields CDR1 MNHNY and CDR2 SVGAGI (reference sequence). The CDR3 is CASSSGGSGALRTQYF. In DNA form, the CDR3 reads TGTGCCAGCAGTTCCGGAGGTAGCGGGGCCCTCAGGACCCAGTACTTC.

The CDR3 loop is CASSWWTGEAFF. CDR3 nucleotide sequence: TGTGCCAGCAGCTGGTGGACAGGGGAAGCTTTCTTT. The rearrangement links TRBV5-4 to TRBJ1-1, with 8 nucleotides matching TRBD1. CDR1 and CDR2 from the germline V gene are SGHNT and YYREEE (reference sequence). Trimming at V came to 3 bases and at J to 8 bases, leaving 3 bases not matched to a gene. CDR3 length: 12 residues.

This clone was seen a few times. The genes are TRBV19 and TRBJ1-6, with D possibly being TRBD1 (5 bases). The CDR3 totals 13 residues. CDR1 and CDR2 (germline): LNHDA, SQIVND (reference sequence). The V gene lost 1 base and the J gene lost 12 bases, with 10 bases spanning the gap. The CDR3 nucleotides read TGTGCCAGTAGTATAGGTCAGGGATTACCCCTCCACTTT. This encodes CASSIGQGLPLHF.

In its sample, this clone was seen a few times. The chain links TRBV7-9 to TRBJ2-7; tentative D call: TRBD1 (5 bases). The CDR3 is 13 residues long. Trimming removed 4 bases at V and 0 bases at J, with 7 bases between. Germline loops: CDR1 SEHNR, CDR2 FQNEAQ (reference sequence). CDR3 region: CASSSDTSYEQYF. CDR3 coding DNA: TGTGCCAGCAGCTCGGACACCTCCTACGAGCAGTACTTC.

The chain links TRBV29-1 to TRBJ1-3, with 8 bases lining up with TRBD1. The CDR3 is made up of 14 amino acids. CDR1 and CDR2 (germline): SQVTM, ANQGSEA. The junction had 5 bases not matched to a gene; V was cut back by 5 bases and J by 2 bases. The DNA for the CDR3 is TGCAGCGTTCAAACAGGGGGAACTGGAAACACCATATATTTT. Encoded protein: CSVQTGGTGNTIYF.

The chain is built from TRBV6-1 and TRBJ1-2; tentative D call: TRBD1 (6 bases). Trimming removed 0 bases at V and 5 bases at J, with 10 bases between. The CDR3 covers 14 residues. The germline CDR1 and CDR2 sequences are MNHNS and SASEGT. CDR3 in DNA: TGTGCCAGCAGTGAAGCCAGGGGCGGGTATGGCTACACCTTC. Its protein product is CASSEARGGYGYTF.

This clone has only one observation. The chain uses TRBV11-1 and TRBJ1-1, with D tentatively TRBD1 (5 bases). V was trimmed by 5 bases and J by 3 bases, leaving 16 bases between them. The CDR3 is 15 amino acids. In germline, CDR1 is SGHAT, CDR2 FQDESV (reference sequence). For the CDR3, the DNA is TGTGCCAGCAGCCGGTCTGGGGGGAGAGACACTGAAGCTTTCTTT. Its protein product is CASSRSGGRDTEAFF.

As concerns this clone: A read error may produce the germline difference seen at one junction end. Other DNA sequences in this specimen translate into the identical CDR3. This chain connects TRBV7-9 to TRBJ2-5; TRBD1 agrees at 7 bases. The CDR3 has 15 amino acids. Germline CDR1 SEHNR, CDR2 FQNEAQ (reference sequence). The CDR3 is CASSPRDRESETQYF. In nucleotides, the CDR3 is TGTGCCAGCAGCCCGCGAGACAGGGAGAGTGAGACTCAGTACTTC.

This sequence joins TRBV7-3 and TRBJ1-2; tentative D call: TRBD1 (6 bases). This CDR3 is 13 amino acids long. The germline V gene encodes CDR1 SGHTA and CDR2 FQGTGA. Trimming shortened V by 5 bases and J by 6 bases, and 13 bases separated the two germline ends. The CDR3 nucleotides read TGTGCCAGCAGCAAACAGGGATCCGATGGCTACACCTTC. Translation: CASSKQGSDGYTF.

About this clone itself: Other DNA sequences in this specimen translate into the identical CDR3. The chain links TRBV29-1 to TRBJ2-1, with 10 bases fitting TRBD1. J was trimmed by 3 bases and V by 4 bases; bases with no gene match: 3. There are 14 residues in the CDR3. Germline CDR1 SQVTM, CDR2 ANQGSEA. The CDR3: CSVAGTGVYNEQFF. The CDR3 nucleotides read TGCAGCGTTGCCGGGACAGGGGTCTACAATGAGCAGTTCTTC.

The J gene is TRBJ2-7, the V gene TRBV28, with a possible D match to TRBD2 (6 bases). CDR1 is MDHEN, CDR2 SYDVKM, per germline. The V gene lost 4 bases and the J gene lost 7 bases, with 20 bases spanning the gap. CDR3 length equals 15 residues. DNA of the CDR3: TGTGCCAGCAGTTCCCTTCTCGGGGCGGGGTGGGAGCAGTACTTC. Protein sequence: CASSSLLGAGWEQYF.

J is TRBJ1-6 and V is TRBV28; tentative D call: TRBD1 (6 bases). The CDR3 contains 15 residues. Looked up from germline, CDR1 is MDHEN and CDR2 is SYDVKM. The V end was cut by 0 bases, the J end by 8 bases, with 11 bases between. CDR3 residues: CASSLWAGVDSPLHF. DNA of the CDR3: TGTGCCAGCAGTTTATGGGCAGGGGTGGATTCACCCCTCCACTTT.

The CDR3 spells CASSLEGRRNQPQHF. In DNA form, the CDR3 reads TGTGCCAGCAGTTTGGAGGGGCGCAGGAATCAGCCCCAGCATTTT. The gene calls are TRBV28 and TRBJ1-5; tentative D call: TRBD1 (5 bases). The CDR3 consists of 15 residues. Germline V gene lookup returns CDR1 MDHEN and CDR2 SYDVKM. V lost 3 bases to trimming and J lost 4 bases, with 13 bases between them.

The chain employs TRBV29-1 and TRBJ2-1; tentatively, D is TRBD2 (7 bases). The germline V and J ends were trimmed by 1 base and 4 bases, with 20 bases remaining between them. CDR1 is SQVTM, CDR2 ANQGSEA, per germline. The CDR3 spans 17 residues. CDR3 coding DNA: TGCAGCGTTGAAGGGGGTTTAGGGGGGGGGCCGTACAATGAGCAGTTCTTC. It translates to CSVEGGLGGGPYNEQFF.

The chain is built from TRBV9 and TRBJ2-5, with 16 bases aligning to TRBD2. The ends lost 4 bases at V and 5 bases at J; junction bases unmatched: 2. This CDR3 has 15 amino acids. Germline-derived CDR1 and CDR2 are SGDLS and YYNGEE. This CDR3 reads CASSLGLAGGETQYF. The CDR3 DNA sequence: TGTGCCAGCAGCTTGGGACTAGCGGGGGGGGAGACCCAGTACTTC.

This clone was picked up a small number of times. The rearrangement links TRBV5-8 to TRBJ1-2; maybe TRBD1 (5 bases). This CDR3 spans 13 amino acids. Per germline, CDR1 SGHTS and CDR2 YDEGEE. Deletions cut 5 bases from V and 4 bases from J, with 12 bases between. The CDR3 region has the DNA TGTGCCAGCAGAGCAGGGAGGACCTATGGCTACACCTTC. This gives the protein CASRAGRTYGYTF.

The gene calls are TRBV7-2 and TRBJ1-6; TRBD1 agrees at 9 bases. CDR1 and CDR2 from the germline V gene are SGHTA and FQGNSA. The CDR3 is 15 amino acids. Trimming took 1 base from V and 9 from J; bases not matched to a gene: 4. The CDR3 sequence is CTSSLGRDRASPLHF. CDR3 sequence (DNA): TGTACCAGCAGCTTAGGTCGGGACAGGGCTTCACCCCTCCACTTT.

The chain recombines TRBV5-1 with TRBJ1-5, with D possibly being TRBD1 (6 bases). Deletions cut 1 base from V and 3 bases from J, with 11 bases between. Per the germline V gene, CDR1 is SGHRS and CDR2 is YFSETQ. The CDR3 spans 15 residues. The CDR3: CASSLTGTNNQPQHF. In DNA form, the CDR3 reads TGCGCCAGCAGCTTGACAGGGACGAACAATCAGCCCCAGCATTTT.

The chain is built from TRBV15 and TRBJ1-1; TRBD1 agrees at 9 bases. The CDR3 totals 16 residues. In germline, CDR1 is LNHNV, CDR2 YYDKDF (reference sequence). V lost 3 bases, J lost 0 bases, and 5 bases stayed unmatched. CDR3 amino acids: CATSSGTGLMNTEAFF. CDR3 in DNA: TGTGCCACCAGCAGCGGGACAGGGCTCATGAACACTGAAGCTTTCTTT.

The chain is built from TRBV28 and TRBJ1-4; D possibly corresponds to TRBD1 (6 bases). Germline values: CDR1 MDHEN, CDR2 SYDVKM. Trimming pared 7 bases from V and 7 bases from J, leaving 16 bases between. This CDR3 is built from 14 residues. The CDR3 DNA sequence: TGTGCCAGCACCCTCGGGGGGGCGGGTGAAAAACTGTTTTTT. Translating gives CASTLGGAGEKLFF.

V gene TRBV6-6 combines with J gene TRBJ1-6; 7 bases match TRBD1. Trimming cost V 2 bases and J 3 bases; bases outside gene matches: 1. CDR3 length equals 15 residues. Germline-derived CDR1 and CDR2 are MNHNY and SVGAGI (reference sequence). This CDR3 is CASSYPGGYNSPLHF. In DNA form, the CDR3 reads TGTGCCAGCAGTTACCCAGGGGGCTATAATTCACCCCTCCACTTT.

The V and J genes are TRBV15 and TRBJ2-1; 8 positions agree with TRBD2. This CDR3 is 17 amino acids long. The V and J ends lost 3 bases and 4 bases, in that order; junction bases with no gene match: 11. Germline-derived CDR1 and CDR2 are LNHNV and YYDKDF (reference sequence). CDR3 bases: TGTGCCACCAGCAGGGACCGAACCGCGGGAGGATACAATGAGCAGTTCTTC. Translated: CATSRDRTAGGYNEQFF.

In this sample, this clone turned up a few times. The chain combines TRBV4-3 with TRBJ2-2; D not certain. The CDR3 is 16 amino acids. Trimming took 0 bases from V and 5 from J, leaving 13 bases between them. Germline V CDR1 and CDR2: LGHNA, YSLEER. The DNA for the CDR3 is TGCGCCAGCAGCCAAGATTACTATTCCAAGACCGGGGAGCTGTTTTTT. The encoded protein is CASSQDYYSKTGELFF.

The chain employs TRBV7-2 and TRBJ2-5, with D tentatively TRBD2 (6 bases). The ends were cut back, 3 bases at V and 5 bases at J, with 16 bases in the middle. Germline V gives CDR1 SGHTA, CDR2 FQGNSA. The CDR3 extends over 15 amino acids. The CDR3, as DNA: TGTGCCAGCAGCTTTCAGGCGGGGACGGGGGAGACCCAGTACTTC. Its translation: CASSFQAGTGETQYF.

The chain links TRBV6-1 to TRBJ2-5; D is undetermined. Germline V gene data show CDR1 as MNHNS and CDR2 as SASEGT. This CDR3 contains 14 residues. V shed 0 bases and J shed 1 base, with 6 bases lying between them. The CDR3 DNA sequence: TGTGCCAGCAGTGAAGCTGGCAGCCAAGAGACCCAGTACTTC. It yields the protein CASSEAGSQETQYF.